Sequencing of this TCR beta chain was carried out in a study of PD-1 blockade in classical Hodgkin lymphoma. Background on the study: Nivolumab dosing for patients was 3 mg/kg, administered intravenously every 2 weeks. Overall study results and limits: Initiation of nivolumab under 1 year after ASCT led to exclusion of patients.

Time point indicated: cycle 4 day 1 (C4D1), after more than five weeks of nivolumab. Patients all relapsed after autologous stem cell transplantation, and there was variation in brentuximab vedotin exposure. Method: immunoSEQ multiplex PCR; TCRdb's copy keeps in-frame clones and lacks some. Of about 93,000 clones listed, 78% are singletons. As regards this clone: Antigen specificity is unknown.

CDR1 and CDR2 from the germline V gene are ENHRY and SYGVKD. V lost 3 bases to trimming and J lost 2 bases, with 8 bases between them. The CDR3 runs to 13 residues. This clonotype was sampled from a human donor with classical Hodgkin lymphoma. This chain links TRBV10-3 with TRBJ2-7, with unresolved D. The material was peripheral blood mononuclear cells (PBMCs), obtained before the fourth cycle of nivolumab. Written as DNA, the CDR3 is TGTGCCATCAGTGAATACAGAGCCTACGAGCAGTACTTC. It yields the protein CAISEYRAYEQYF.